This is a list of T cell receptor beta chains from one sample in a study of T cells after yellow fever vaccination. MiXCR was run by TCRdb on the 5' RACE reads, yielding one entry per CDR3 protein. Here the sample spans about 340,000 distinct CDR3 sequences, around 12% being singletons. The material was CD4+ T cells sorted from PBMCs, obtained 15 days after the yellow fever booster vaccination. The receptors stem from a man aged 18 to 30 who received the YFV17D yellow fever vaccine. Both conserved end residues are part of each CDR3. The D gene is left open where the match is weak. Expanded clones are given a class, and other clones once, few, many or no size at all.

clone size	V gene	D gene	J gene	CDR3 protein	CDR3 DNA
.	TRBV7-2	.	TRBJ2-5	CASSPRMEETQYF	TGTGCCAGCAGCCCTCGAATGGAAGAGACCCAGTACTTC
many	TRBV7-3	.	TRBJ2-7	CASSLTSYSEQYF	TGTGCCAGCAGCTTAACCTCTTACTCCGAGCAGTACTTC
few	TRBV7-2	.	TRBJ1-2	CASSLEVASYGYTF	TGTGCCAGCAGCTTAGAGGTTGCAAGTTATGGCTACACCTTC
.	TRBV20-1	.	TRBJ2-7	CSARLLRASFYEQYF	TGCAGTGCTAGATTATTGAGGGCCAGTTTCTACGAGCAGTACTTC
.	TRBV3-2	.	TRBJ2-5	CASSQGDRKRETQYF	TGTGCCAGCAGCCAAGGGGACAGAAAGAGAGAGACCCAGTACTTC
.	TRBV7-9	.	TRBJ2-3	CASHFVGNTDTQYF	TGTGCCAGCCATTTCGTAGGGAACACAGATACGCAGTATTTT
few	TRBV18	.	TRBJ1-1	CASSRDYTEAFF	TGTGCCAGCTCAAGAGATTACACTGAAGCTTTCTTT
many	TRBV7-2	.	TRBJ2-5	CASSLESLKETQYF	TGTGCCAGCAGCTTAGAGTCTTTGAAAGAGACCCAGTACTTC
once	TRBV12-3/TRBV12-4	.	TRBJ1-5	CASTPGNRRSNQPQHF	TGTGCCAGCACCCCGGGGAACAGAAGGAGCAATCAGCCCCAGCATTTT
many	TRBV11-2	TRBD2	TRBJ2-1	CASSPGLAGAESYNEQFF	TGTGCCAGCAGCCCAGGACTAGCGGGGGCCGAGTCCTACAATGAGCAGTTCTTC
few	TRBV29-1	.	TRBJ2-5	CSGGTYQETQYF	TGCAGCGGTGGGACTTACCAAGAGACCCAGTACTTC
few	TRBV5-1	TRBD2	TRBJ2-3	CASSRWTSGGGDTQYF	TGCGCCAGCAGCAGGTGGACTAGCGGGGGGGGAGATACGCAGTATTTT
.	TRBV2	.	TRBJ1-1	CASRASNTEAFF	TGTGCCAGCAGAGCATCTAACACTGAAGCTTTCTTT
few	TRBV10-3	.	TRBJ2-3	CAIRPSEGTDTQYF	TGTGCCATCAGGCCTAGCGAAGGCACAGATACGCAGTATTTT
.	TRBV6-2/TRBV6-3	TRBD2	TRBJ2-1	CASSWVLAGGPREQFF	TGTGCCAGCAGCTGGGTCTTAGCGGGGGGGCCTAGGGAGCAGTTCTTC
few	TRBV4-3	.	TRBJ2-2	CASSPEEFTGELFF	TGCGCCAGCAGCCCAGAGGAATTCACCGGGGAGCTGTTTTTT
.	TRBV19	.	TRBJ1-1	CASSRELTGTEAFF	TGTGCCAGTAGTAGGGAGCTAACGGGCACTGAAGCTTTCTTT
few	TRBV14	.	TRBJ2-2	CASSPTGTAPGRELFF	TGTGCCAGCAGCCCGACCGGGACGGCTCCCGGCCGGGAGCTGTTTTTT
few	TRBV20-1	.	TRBJ1-6	CSAPGTGNSPLHF	TGCAGTGCTCCCGGGACGGGGAATTCACCCCTCCACTTT
few	TRBV7-2	.	TRBJ2-1	CASSLIFSGPSTHSYNEQFF	TGTGCCAGCAGCTTAATCTTTAGTGGTCCGTCTACACACTCCTACAATGAGCAGTTCTTC
few	TRBV6-6	.	TRBJ2-7	CASSWTGEQYF	TGTGCCAGCAGTTGGACGGGCGAGCAGTACTTC
.	TRBV7-8	.	TRBJ2-3	CASIPAGINLLDTQYF	TGTGCCAGCATCCCAGCCGGAATCAACCTCTTGGATACGCAGTATTTT
.	TRBV7-2	TRBD2	TRBJ2-5	CASSISGGASKTQYF	TGTGCCAGCAGTATTAGCGGGGGGGCTTCGAAGACCCAGTACTTC